Listed below are T cell receptor beta chains from one sample, sequenced in a study of T-cell memory formation after mild COVID-19. TCRdb processed the 5' RACE reads anew with MiXCR; each CDR3 protein has one entry. The sample records about 540,000 distinct CDR3 sequences, 20% being singletons. What was sequenced was PBMCs or a T cell subset sorted from them (not recorded which). The receptor source for this set is an adult woman who had mild COVID-19 (a few samples of this study predate the infection). Cell type and time point are not known. CDR3s include the opening cysteine and the closing phenylalanine or tryptophan. Fields, in order: J gene, V gene, D gene, clone size, CDR3 protein, CDR3 DNA. A D gene is named only where the DNA matches it firmly. Expanded clones get a size class; other rows say once, few or many, or leave the size out.

>TRBJ2-3|TRBV10-3|TRBD2|few
CAIRTGGPDTQYF
TGTGCCATCAGAACGGGGGGGCCGGATACGCAGTATTTT
>TRBJ2-7|TRBV5-1|TRBD1|many
CASSQGQNTYEQYF
TGCGCCAGCAGCCAGGGACAGAATACCTACGAGCAGTACTTC
>TRBJ1-2|TRBV5-6|TRBD1|few
CASSSGTGAGYGYTF
TGTGCCAGCAGCTCAGGGACAGGGGCAGGCTATGGCTACACCTTC
>TRBJ2-3|TRBV3-1|-|few
CASSQGATTDTQYF
TGTGCCAGCAGCCAAGGAGCGACCACAGATACGCAGTATTTT
>TRBJ1-2|TRBV4-1|TRBD1|few
CASSQAPRGVGGYTF
TGCGCCAGCAGCCAAGCCCCCAGGGGGGTGGGTGGCTACACCTTC
>TRBJ1-1|TRBV12-3/TRBV12-4|TRBD1|many
CASSWGDRGRGTEAFF
TGTGCCAGCAGTTGGGGGGACAGGGGGCGCGGTACTGAAGCTTTCTTT
>TRBJ2-5|TRBV6-5|-|-
CATSGGQETQYF
TGTGCCACCTCAGGGGGGCAAGAGACCCAGTACTTC
>TRBJ2-7|TRBV12-3/TRBV12-4|TRBD1|-
CASSLAGQVFYEQYF
TGTGCCAGCAGTTTAGCAGGACAGGTTTTCTACGAGCAGTACTTC
>TRBJ1-1|TRBV4-1|-|-
CASSQALSFGNTEAFF
TGCGCCAGCAGCCAAGCTCTGAGCTTTGGGAACACTGAAGCTTTCTTT
>TRBJ1-6|TRBV7-9|-|few
CASSTTRRGYSPLHF
TGTGCCAGCAGCACTACGAGACGGGGTTATTCACCCCTCCACTTT
>TRBJ2-1|TRBV7-9|-|-
CASSLSEVRNEQFF
TGTGCCAGCAGCTTAAGCGAGGTTCGGAATGAGCAGTTCTTC
>TRBJ2-7|TRBV24-1|-|few
CATSDYGISYEQYF
TGTGCCACCAGTGATTACGGGATCTCCTACGAGCAGTACTTC
>TRBJ2-7|TRBV29-1|-|few
CSVSGGRLGSYEQYF
TGCAGCGTTTCCGGGGGGCGACTAGGCTCCTACGAGCAGTACTTC
>TRBJ1-2|TRBV20-1|-|-
CSATKPGPYYGYTF
TGCAGTGCAACGAAACCGGGGCCCTACTATGGCTACACCTTC
>TRBJ2-2|TRBV4-1|-|-
CASRGRTGELFF
TGCGCCAGCAGGGGTCGGACCGGGGAGCTGTTTTTT
>TRBJ2-2|TRBV6-2/TRBV6-3|-|-
CASSPGTQFTGELFF
TGTGCCAGCAGTCCCGGGACACAATTCACCGGGGAGCTGTTTTTT
>TRBJ1-2|TRBV5-5|-|many
CASSQWAPLSGYGYTF
TGTGCCAGCAGCCAGTGGGCCCCCCTGTCCGGCTATGGCTACACCTTC
>TRBJ2-5|TRBV7-2|-|-
CASSLLASETQYF
TGTGCCAGCAGCTTACTTGCCTCTGAGACCCAGTACTTC
>TRBJ2-1|TRBV7-2|TRBD2|-
CASSYKAGGVDEQFF
TGTGCCAGCAGCTACAAAGCGGGAGGTGTCGATGAGCAGTTCTTC
>TRBJ1-1|TRBV20-1|-|many
CSARGPDTEAFF
TGCAGTGCTAGAGGTCCGGACACTGAAGCTTTCTTT
>TRBJ2-6|TRBV2|-|-
CAIPRSGANVLTF
TGTGCCATCCCCAGGTCTGGGGCCAACGTCCTGACTTTC
>TRBJ2-2|TRBV5-1|-|many
CASSLAAVLTGELFF
TGCGCCAGCAGCTTGGCCGCGGTCCTCACCGGGGAGCTGTTTTTT
>TRBJ1-1|TRBV4-3|-|few
CASSQGGRAFF
TGCGCCAGCAGCCAGGGGGGAAGGGCTTTCTTT
>TRBJ1-6|TRBV6-5|-|-
CASSSRTLQSSYNSPLHF
TGTGCCAGCAGTAGTAGGACTCTTCAGAGCTCCTATAATTCACCCCTCCACTTT
>TRBJ2-1|TRBV4-2|TRBD2|-
CASSQDQLSGGYNEQFF
TGTGCCAGCAGCCAAGATCAGCTGAGCGGGGGGTACAATGAGCAGTTCTTC
>TRBJ2-5|TRBV11-3|-|-
CASSLEAGDIQETQYF
TGTGCCAGCAGCTTAGAAGCAGGGGACATCCAAGAGACCCAGTACTTC
>TRBJ2-2|TRBV29-1|TRBD1|few
CSVAGGNTGELFF
TGCAGCGTTGCAGGGGGGAACACCGGGGAGCTGTTTTTT
>TRBJ2-1|TRBV12-3/TRBV12-4|-|-
CASSSRPGFEQFF
TGTGCCAGCAGTTCCCGCCCAGGGTTTGAGCAGTTCTTC
>TRBJ1-5|TRBV19|TRBD1|-
CASSIVGQGAWQPQHF
TGTGCCAGTAGTATAGTGGGGCAGGGGGCTTGGCAGCCCCAGCATTTT
>TRBJ2-7|TRBV7-6|-|-
CASGPGDNYEQYF
TGTGCCAGCGGGCCCGGGGACAACTACGAGCAGTACTTC
>TRBJ2-2|TRBV24-1|-|-
CATSDLNAVGELFF
TGTGCCACCAGTGATTTGAATGCTGTTGGGGAGCTGTTTTTT
>TRBJ2-1|TRBV4-2|-|-
CASSQEMADRYNEQFF
TGTGCCAGCAGCCAAGAGATGGCGGACCGCTACAATGAGCAGTTCTTC
>TRBJ1-2|TRBV21-1|-|few
CASSPGQGAGGYTF
TGTGCCAGCAGCCCCGGACAGGGGGCGGGGGGCTACACCTTC
>TRBJ2-1|TRBV19|-|-
CASSIGVAQEQFF
TGTGCCAGTAGTATCGGAGTAGCCCAGGAGCAGTTCTTC
>TRBJ2-2|TRBV9|-|once
CASSVGGITGELFF
TGTGCCAGCAGCGTAGGAGGTATCACCGGGGAGCTGTTTTTT
>TRBJ2-7|TRBV27|TRBD2|-
CASSFAGDSYEQYF
TGTGCCAGCAGTTTTGCGGGAGACTCCTACGAGCAGTACTTC
>TRBJ1-3|TRBV7-2|-|few
CASSRNGNTIYF
TGTGCCAGCAGCCGGAACGGAAACACCATATATTTT
>TRBJ1-5|TRBV20-1|TRBD1|few
CSARGDRDQPQHF
TGCAGTGCTAGAGGGGACAGGGATCAGCCCCAGCATTTT
>TRBJ1-1|TRBV5-1|-|many
CASSFRTYTEAFF
TGCGCCAGCAGCTTCCGGACTTACACTGAAGCTTTCTTT
>TRBJ2-1|TRBV20-1|TRBD2|-
CSAPRAGVYNEQFF
TGCAGTGCCCCGAGGGCGGGGGTCTACAATGAGCAGTTCTTC